These T cell receptor beta chains were read from a single sample in a study of identical twins. TCRdb passed the 5' RACE reads through MiXCR, listing each CDR3 protein once. Found here are 500,000 to 600,000 distinct CDR3 sequences, 20% to 25% of them singletons; the top ten hold 0.91%. These data also featured in a second study, about T cells expressing NK-cell markers.

The material sequenced was CD4+ T cells sorted from blood. The receptors shown here come from a woman between 18 and 30 years old in good health. The CDR3 runs from the conserved cysteine through the conserved F or W. Fields, in order: V gene, clone size, D gene, J gene, CDR3 protein, CDR3 DNA. The D gene is left open where the match is weak. Not all rows give a size; the values are once, few, many and, for expanded clones, a class.

v_gene: TRBV2
abundance: few
d_gene: -
j_gene: TRBJ1-2
CDR3aa: CASSADGTSGYTF
CDR3nt: TGTGCCAGCAGTGCGGACGGTACGAGCGGCTACACCTTC

v_gene: TRBV6-1
abundance: -
d_gene: -
j_gene: TRBJ2-5
CDR3aa: CATTPAGLGTQYF
CDR3nt: TGTGCCACCACCCCGGCCGGTCTGGGGACCCAGTACTTC

v_gene: TRBV25-1
abundance: -
d_gene: -
j_gene: TRBJ2-7
CDR3aa: CASSEYGSGLSYEQYF
CDR3nt: TGTGCCAGCAGTGAATATGGTTCTGGTCTCTCCTACGAGCAGTACTTC

v_gene: TRBV5-1
abundance: -
d_gene: TRBD1
j_gene: TRBJ2-3
CDR3aa: CASSLDRGWDTDTQYF
CDR3nt: TGCGCCAGCAGCTTGGACAGGGGATGGGACACAGATACGCAGTATTTT

v_gene: TRBV12-3/TRBV12-4
abundance: -
d_gene: -
j_gene: TRBJ1-2
CDR3aa: CASTPGLGYGYTF
CDR3nt: TGTGCCAGCACCCCCGGGTTGGGGTATGGCTACACCTTC

v_gene: TRBV20-1
abundance: -
d_gene: -
j_gene: TRBJ2-7
CDR3aa: CSASGGIRYEQYF
CDR3nt: TGCAGTGCTAGTGGGGGTATCCGTTACGAGCAGTACTTC

v_gene: TRBV7-2
abundance: -
d_gene: -
j_gene: TRBJ2-1
CDR3aa: CASSLARTNEQFF
CDR3nt: TGTGCCAGCAGCTTAGCGAGGACCAATGAGCAGTTCTTC

v_gene: TRBV15
abundance: -
d_gene: -
j_gene: TRBJ2-5
CDR3aa: CATSGPTGSQETQYF
CDR3nt: TGTGCCACCAGCGGCCCGACAGGCTCCCAAGAGACCCAGTACTTC

v_gene: TRBV20-1
abundance: many
d_gene: -
j_gene: TRBJ2-1
CDR3aa: CSASGLLAEQFF
CDR3nt: TGCAGTGCTAGTGGCTTGCTTGCTGAGCAGTTCTTC

v_gene: TRBV20-1
abundance: few
d_gene: -
j_gene: TRBJ1-1
CDR3aa: CSARDGQTMNTEAFF
CDR3nt: TGCAGTGCTAGAGACGGACAGACCATGAACACTGAAGCTTTCTTT

v_gene: TRBV12-3/TRBV12-4
abundance: many
d_gene: -
j_gene: TRBJ2-1
CDR3aa: CASSLSDEQFF
CDR3nt: TGTGCCAGCAGTTTAAGCGATGAGCAGTTCTTC

v_gene: TRBV7-3
abundance: -
d_gene: -
j_gene: TRBJ2-7
CDR3aa: CASSLNSGTTYEQYF
CDR3nt: TGTGCCAGCAGCCTGAATTCCGGGACAACTTACGAGCAGTACTTC

v_gene: TRBV6-6
abundance: -
d_gene: TRBD2
j_gene: TRBJ2-5
CDR3aa: CASRLAETQYF
CDR3nt: TGTGCCAGCAGACTAGCGGAGACCCAGTACTTC

v_gene: TRBV7-2
abundance: -
d_gene: TRBD1
j_gene: TRBJ1-1
CDR3aa: CASSRDRLSEAFF
CDR3nt: TGTGCCAGCAGTAGGGACAGATTATCTGAAGCTTTCTTT

v_gene: TRBV15
abundance: few
d_gene: -
j_gene: TRBJ2-7
CDR3aa: CATRSGTLYEQYF
CDR3nt: TGTGCCACCAGGTCGGGGACCCTCTACGAGCAGTACTTC

v_gene: TRBV6-5
abundance: many
d_gene: -
j_gene: TRBJ1-2
CDR3aa: CASSYTSRRSYGYTF
CDR3nt: TGTGCCAGCAGTTACACCTCGCGACGGTCCTATGGCTACACCTTC

v_gene: TRBV5-6
abundance: many
d_gene: TRBD1
j_gene: TRBJ2-7
CDR3aa: CASSFAGTGRRNEQYF
CDR3nt: TGTGCCAGCAGCTTCGCCGGGACAGGGAGGAGGAACGAGCAGTACTTC

v_gene: TRBV20-1
abundance: -
d_gene: TRBD1
j_gene: TRBJ1-6
CDR3aa: CSAGGDRVGSPFHF
CDR3nt: TGCAGTGCTGGGGGGGACAGGGTGGGTTCACCCTTCCACTTT